This TCR beta chain stems from a study of cytomegalovirus exposure and HLA in healthy donors (dated 2017 in TCRdb). Turning to the overall study: An earlier analysis of about 530 of the donors reported 276 Gb of sequence data and 90 million to 120 million unique TCR beta sequences obtained from approximately 180 million T cells. HLA typing included class I and class II loci at four-digit resolution. On average, over 200,000 unique TCR beta nucleotide sequences were sequenced per donor among some 430 genotyped donors of the cohort, with 15% to 20% of those sequences being non-productive. The aim of the study was to test whether cataloging public T cell receptors could identify signatures of past pathogen exposure. Roughly 310 gigabases of sequencing data and tens of millions of unique TCR sequences were included in an early release covering about 700 HLA-typed donors. An earlier analysis of fewer than 700 of the donors applied high-throughput TCR beta sequencing to assess whether each TCR beta V gene segment acted as functional or pseudogenic. The genetic ancestry cluster associated with self-reported Caucasian donors included 81% of the 350 to 500 genotyped donors. In a later analysis, previously published TCR beta repertoires from roughly 710 donors were re-analyzed and high-resolution HLA genotyping was added so that TCR occurrence patterns could be studied. The study profiled the T cell repertoires of some 610 subjects by immunosequencing and related them to cytomegalovirus serostatus. Along with the approximately 600-subject first cohort, a separate validation cohort of over a hundred different subjects was used. A later genetic analysis took genome-wide SNP genotypes for about 60% of the roughly 670 donors and used that subset as a discovery cohort. All discovery cohort repertoires had been generated using a single sequencing platform. The later analysis used no new phenotypic data to find candidate immune exposures, relying instead on TCR beta sequences and their occurrence across donors. The number of typed donors differed by locus: about 629-630 for A, B, C, DRB1 and DQB1; some 540 for DQA1; around 610 for DPA1; and around 450 for DPB1. The study combined high-throughput TCR immunosequencing, statistical association of individual TCRs with disease status, and machine learning to predict cytomegalovirus infection status. Four or five DR-DQ haplotypes were handled as single units for association and clustering because linkage in the cohort was strong. Donor age, sex, ethnicity and CMV serostatus were compiled alongside the repertoire data.

Comment on this clone: Its antigen is still unknown. No much larger clonotype is one base removed from it; base qualities were not supplied.

The library was built by means of the immunoSEQ multiplex PCR assay. For the multiplex PCR, a mixture combining 60 forward primers for TCR Vbeta segments and 13 reverse primers for TCR Jbeta segments was used. The CDR3 region of rearranged TCR beta genes was amplified from genomic DNA by a multiplex PCR assay. Amplified TCR beta libraries were sequenced as 87-base-pair reads on the Illumina HiSeq System. As for the original processing: A later analysis counted tens of millions of unique TCR beta chains across the 700 or so repertoires, and about 10 million of these chains were shared by at least two donors. Raw reads were error-corrected and collapsed into unique sequences by a nearest-neighbor algorithm in which closely related sequences were merged to remove PCR and sequencing errors. CDR3 sequences were aligned to IMGT reference sequences to assign V, D and J gene segments. For a sequence to be retained, a match of at least six nucleotides to both a V gene segment and a J gene segment was required. A rearrangement counted as productive if the CDR3 had no stop codons and remained in frame with V and J, and every other rearrangement counted as non-productive. Following IMGT convention, CDR3 was defined as the stretch from the second conserved V-encoded cysteine up to the conserved J-encoded phenylalanine. Sequences without an unambiguous match to a single V gene segment were excluded from the earlier analysis of 450 to 750 of the donors. In an earlier analysis of 587 of the donors, V segments were called functional above 56.7% productive rearrangements and were called segregating when the between-donor standard deviation exceeded 5%. A statistical classification framework was built for diagnosing cytomegalovirus status from the catalog of TCR beta chain sequences. V and J gene assignment, in a later analysis, came from comparing TCR nucleotide sequences with IMGT/GENE-DB human TR gene sequences. The TCRdist pipeline was used in a later analysis to assign CDR3 sequences and most-parsimonious VDJ recombination scenarios. In a later analysis, every TCR beta chain was defined by the combination of its CDR3 amino acid sequence and its V-gene family, and reads without a unique V-gene family were dropped. To address suspected cross-contamination and a sequencing artifact, a later analysis removed roughly 640 highly shared, low-generation-probability nucleotide sequences. For each public chain, a later analysis derived a clonal expansion index from normalized ranks of inferred template counts within each repertoire. Generation probabilities in a later analysis came from a VDJ recombination model fitted to out-of-frame rearrangements, and those results were checked against IGoR. A later analysis scored TCR-TCR, TCR-HLA and TCR-CMV co-occurrence with hypergeometric tests, applying a repertoire-size bias correction to TCR pairs. In a later analysis, false discovery rates were estimated by permuting HLA or CMV assignments 20 times. In a later analysis, co-occurring TCRs were grouped using DBSCAN, and TCRdist sequence similarity was added for clustering within HLA-allele-positive subsets. Repertoires with fewer than 30,000 or more than 120,000 public chains, plus five repertoires with anomalous nucleotide sharing, were excluded from co-occurrence clustering. Here the immuneACCESS table is served through TCRdb, limited to in-frame sequences with V and J called. Missing clones are a known gap in these copies; in checked studies unresolved V genes cover under half, and the rest lacks a known reason. V, J and clone size derive from that table, while D and trimming were established from the DNA sequence. The sample table lists over 150,000 clones, around 80% of them with a count of one. The ten largest make up 6% to 7.5% of the sample.

V is pruned by 6 bases and J by 10 bases, leaving 11 bases of the junction without a gene match. Taken from the germline V gene, the CDR1 and CDR2 loops are KGHSH and LQKENI. The CDR3 contains 15 residues, cysteine and phenylalanine counted. Of the read, only the CDR3 DNA is kept; its 45 bases are in frame from base 1. The study at large found these results: In an earlier analysis of a few hundred of the donors, most TCR beta V segments were observed in productive rearrangements about 90% or about 30% of the time, broadly matching IMGT annotations. According to a later genetic analysis, donors in an Asian-associated ancestry cluster had fewer N-insertions in productive TCRs than the approximately 650-donor mean. About 17 rarely observed V segments, including chromosome 9 orphons, were excluded from the earlier analysis of several hundred of the donors because counts were too low. A few of the identified cytomegalovirus-associated TCR beta chains were confirmed in vitro to be specific for cytomegalovirus antigens. A further reported finding was that TCR beta sequences accurately predicted the HLA-A and HLA-B alleles for most subjects in the first cohort. In the study, approximately 160 TCR beta chains were listed as associated with cytomegalovirus. HLA typing was unavailable for some donors at each locus, so association tests used only the typed subset. When HLA alleles, especially DR and DQ, strongly co-occurred, TCR associations were difficult to assign to individual alleles. According to the authors, the approach could potentially be generalized to other disease states and immunological phenotypes. According to a later analysis, most CMV-associated TCR beta chains appeared to be HLA-restricted, and the HLA associations seemed to be driven largely by CMV exposure. Most TCR sequences were observed very rarely across donors, whereas some public TCRs were present in many individuals. In a later analysis, TCR association rates were found to vary across HLA loci, with the most associated TCRs seen for DRB1 alleles and the fewest for HLA-C alleles. Sequencing depth was assumed to be roughly uniform across donors in the presence/absence analyses, though that assumption may not hold. A cluster of highly shared sequence variants was judged likely to represent a technical artifact of the sequencing pipeline. Immune exposure information for the cohort was limited to CMV serostatus. A later analysis associated 16,951 TCR beta sequences with specific HLA alleles at a false discovery rate of 0.05. Linkage disequilibrium might explain the correlated functional status among segregating V segments, but an unknown experimental factor could not be excluded. V-gene and J-gene trimming of TCR beta chains was associated with a missense DCLRE1C variant in a later genetic analysis, and the association was replicated in an independent cohort. In this cohort, only TCR beta chains were sequenced, and detectable features were limited by the absence of alpha or paired-chain data. In a later analysis, HLA-associated TCR beta chains were found to be more clonally expanded and to have lower generation probabilities than equally common non-associated chains. Some IMGT-functional V segments, including TRBV6-2 and TRBV6-3, could not be distinguished by the 87-base-pair reads and were therefore excluded. Cytomegalovirus status was reported to be diagnosed by the classifier with high specificity and sensitivity in both the original and validation cohorts. A later analysis reported that several top co-occurrence clusters appeared linked to parvovirus B19, influenza, CMV and Epstein-Barr virus.

The cohort consisted of 650 to 850 healthy bone marrow donors. Cohort members were all nominally healthy when sampled, although unrecorded immune exposures were likely present. The donor was CMV seropositive and was included in the group of 250 to 350 seropositive cohort members. A peripheral blood sample was provided by each donor, and peripheral blood mononuclear cells were used for TCR beta sequencing. The Qiagen DNeasy Blood Extraction Kit was used to extract genomic DNA from the blood cell samples. The rearrangement joined TRBV18 to TRBJ2-1; TRBD2 agrees with 11 junctional bases. Sequencing was done on a sample of PBMCs. This clonotype was obtained from a man aged 30 to 45 in good health and CMV-seropositive. The base sequence is TGTGCCAGCTCCCAAATTAGCGGGAGGGCCGGGGAGCAGTTCTTC. The encoded protein is CASSQISGRAGEQFF.